These 23 T cell receptor beta chains came from one sample sequenced in a study of T cell responses to AZD1222 COVID-19 vaccine. This table comes from immunoSEQ multiplex PCR, and its TCRdb copy is limited to in-frame clones, with some not included. The sample contains more than 85,000 clones, 92% of which appear only once. Sequenced material: peripheral blood, taken on day 0 of AZD1222 vaccination. The receptors were sampled from an adult in good health.

The gene calls are TRBV5-1 and TRBJ2-3; 11 bases fit TRBD1. The CDR3 totals 18 residues. Germline V gives CDR1 SGHRS, CDR2 YFSETQ. The V and J ends lost 2 bases and 1 base, in that order; junction bases with no gene match: 9. CDR3 in amino acids: CASSFYRDRGSGTDTQYF. CDR3 DNA: TGCGCCAGCAGCTTCTACCGGGACAGGGGGTCGGGCACAGATACGCAGTATTTT.

CDR3 in amino acids: CASSKWTGEDYGYTF. CDR3 bases: TGTGCCAGCAGTAAATGGACAGGGGAGGACTATGGCTACACCTTC. The genes are TRBV6-5 and TRBJ1-2; 9 nucleotides match TRBD1. CDR1 is MNHEY and CDR2 is SVGAGI in the germline V gene. The V and J ends lost 5 bases and 3 bases, in that order; junction bases with no gene match: 7. This CDR3 has 15 amino acids.

This clone occurred once. The chain uses TRBV29-1 and TRBJ2-3; the match to TRBD2 covers 7 bases. The CDR3 totals 15 residues. Trimming at V came to 0 bases and at J to 6 bases, leaving 9 bases not matched to a gene. Germline loops: CDR1 SQVTM, CDR2 ANQGSEA. Here the CDR3 DNA reads TGCAGCGTTGAAGACGGCCTAGCGGAGGGGGATACGCAGTATTTT. Protein sequence: CSVEDGLAEGDTQYF.

This clone was seen a few times. The chain has TRBV19 and TRBJ2-7; 10 bases align to TRBD1. CDR3 size: 14 residues. The V segment lost 3 bases and the J segment 3 bases; nucleotides outside the gene matches: 2. Germline loops: CDR1 LNHDA, CDR2 SQIVND (reference sequence). The CDR3 loop reads CASSMGTGDYEQYF. The CDR3, as DNA: TGTGCCAGTAGTATGGGGACAGGGGACTACGAGCAGTACTTC.

The gene calls are TRBV13 and TRBJ1-1; no clear D. V was cut by 2 bases and J by 3 bases, with 7 bases left in between. CDR1 and CDR2 from the germline V gene are PRHDT and FYEKMQ (reference sequence). The length of the CDR3 is 13 residues. The chain's CDR3 is CASSLRGDTEAFF. The CDR3 DNA reads as TGTGCCAGCAGCTTACGCGGAGACACTGAAGCTTTCTTT.

This clone appeared a single time. The gene calls are TRBV5-4 and TRBJ2-1, with TRBD1 matching 8 bases. Germline lookup yields CDR1 SGHNT and CDR2 YYREEE (reference sequence). CDR3 length: 15 amino acids. Unmatched junction bases numbered 7, after V lost 3 bases and J lost 5 bases. The CDR3 nucleotides are TGTGCCAGCAGCTCAGACAGGGGACTGCACAATGAGCAGTTCTTC. This sequence encodes CASSSDRGLHNEQFF. Looking up the rest from reference TRBV5-4 and TRBJ2-1 gives the full variable domain: ETGVTQSPTHLIKTRGQQVTLRCSSQSGHNTVSWYQQALGQGPQFIFQYYREEENGRGNFPPRFSGLQFPNYSSELNVNALELDDSALYLCASSSDRGLHNEQFFGPGTRLTVL.

This chain joins TRBV27 and TRBJ1-2; D is unresolved. V shed 3 bases and J shed 4 bases, with 9 bases lying between them. CDR3 size: 13 residues. Germline lookup yields CDR1 MNHEY and CDR2 SMNVEV (reference sequence). The chain's CDR3 is CASSFSPSYGYTF. The CDR3 DNA follows: TGTGCCAGCAGTTTTTCCCCGAGCTATGGCTACACCTTC.

V is TRBV7-8 and J is TRBJ2-5; D may match TRBD1 or TRBD2 (7 bases each). The CDR3 length is 13 residues. Trimming cost V 5 bases and J 4 bases, with 11 bases left between them. The germline CDR1 and CDR2 sequences are SGHVS and FQNEAQ. The CDR3 coding sequence is TGTGCCAGCAGCCTCAGGGGGGGAGAGACCCAGTACTTC. This encodes CASSLRGGETQYF.

The DNA for the CDR3 is TGTGCCAGCAGTTATAGAGCCGGTTCACCCCTCCACTTT. Translation gives CASSYRAGSPLHF. The chain is built from TRBV6-2 or TRBV6-3 and TRBJ1-6; D not certain. This CDR3 contains 13 residues. V was shortened by 3 bases and J by 9 bases, with 9 bases between the two germline ends. The germline gives CDR1 MNHEY, CDR2 SVGEGT.

CDR3 in amino acids: CASSPGQGGSPLHF. In DNA form, the CDR3 reads TGTGCCAGCAGCCCGGGACAGGGAGGCTCACCCCTCCACTTT. The chain links TRBV6-5 to TRBJ1-6; 9 positions match TRBD1. V trimming: 6 bases; J trimming: 10 bases; junction bases outside the gene matches: 7. The germline V gene has CDR1 MNHEY and CDR2 SVGAGI. CDR3 length: 14 amino acids.

CDR3 DNA: TGTGCCAGCAGCCGAGGCCGGTCGGGATTCTATGGCTACACCTTC. Protein: CASSRGRSGFYGYTF. The chain joins TRBV6-7 to TRBJ1-2; D unresolved. TRBV6-7 is an ORF, and what it does is uncertain. The V and J ends lost 6 bases and 4 bases respectively, with 18 bases between them. The CDR3 extends over 15 amino acids.

The chain is built from TRBV7-2 and TRBJ2-5; tentative D call: TRBD2 (5 bases). V was clipped by 2 bases and J by 5 bases, with 9 bases between them. Germline assignment: CDR1 SGHTA and CDR2 FQGNSA. The CDR3 is 13 residues long. For the CDR3, the DNA is TGTGCCAGCAGCTTAACTAGTTTGGAGACCCAGTACTTC. This encodes CASSLTSLETQYF.

In this sample, this clone turned up once. V and J are TRBV28 and TRBJ2-3; D is ambiguous. The CDR3 is made up of 14 amino acids. V dropped 7 bases and J dropped 2 bases, with 13 bases sitting between them. Germline CDR1 is MDHEN and CDR2 is SYDVKM. The CDR3 sequence: CASTLLGSTDTQYF. The CDR3 DNA is TGTGCCAGCACCCTCTTGGGGTCCACAGATACGCAGTATTTT.

The chain recombines TRBV2 with TRBJ2-5, with D perhaps matching TRBD2 (6 bases). The germline V and J ends were trimmed by 3 bases and 1 base, with 15 bases remaining between them. This CDR3 has 16 residues. The germline CDR1 and CDR2 sequences are SNHLY and FYNNEI. Here the CDR3 reads CASSDAGLMIQETQYF. The CDR3 bases are TGTGCCAGCAGTGATGCGGGACTGATGATCCAAGAGACCCAGTACTTC.

The chain combines TRBV28 with TRBJ1-2; D is unresolved. Trimming took 5 bases from V and 4 from J, leaving 11 bases between them. The CDR3 sequence is 13 residues long. Germline CDR1 and CDR2: MDHEN and SYDVKM. CDR3 sequence (DNA): TGTGCCAGCAGTCCCCCCAATGGCTATGGCTACACCTTC. Its protein product is CASSPPNGYGYTF.

The rearrangement joins TRBV5-1 to TRBJ2-7, with TRBD1 as a possible D gene (6 bases). CDR1 and CDR2 (germline): SGHRS, YFSETQ. The CDR3 extends over 12 amino acids. Trimming shortened V by 5 bases and J by 6 bases, and 12 bases separated the two germline ends. The CDR3 loop reads CASSPDRAEQYF. The CDR3 DNA sequence: TGCGCCAGCAGTCCGGACAGAGCCGAGCAGTACTTC.

V is TRBV19 and J is TRBJ2-1, with D uncertain. Trimming left V 2 bases short and J 4 bases short, with 15 bases between. Germline loops: CDR1 LNHDA, CDR2 SQIVND (reference sequence). The CDR3 loop spans 16 amino acids. CDR3 loop: CASSILLSTPYNEQFF. Written as DNA, the CDR3 is TGTGCCAGTAGTATATTACTATCCACGCCATACAATGAGCAGTTCTTC. Using reference TRBV19 and TRBJ2-1 for the parts outside the CDR3, the full variable domain is DGGITQSPKYLFRKEGQNVTLSCEQNLNHDAMYWYRQDPGQGLRLIYYSQIVNDFQKGDIAEGYSVSREKKESFPLTVTSAQKNPTAFYLCASSILLSTPYNEQFFGPGTRLTVL.

The V and J genes are TRBV6-5 and TRBJ2-3; 10 bases line up with TRBD2. Germline CDR1 MNHEY, CDR2 SVGAGI. The ends lost 1 base at V and 1 base at J; junction bases unmatched: 2. This CDR3 has 16 amino acids. In DNA form, the CDR3 reads TGTGCCAGCAGTTACTACGGACTAGCGGGCACAGATACGCAGTATTTT. It yields the protein CASSYYGLAGTDTQYF.

J is TRBJ1-6 and V is TRBV18; D is ambiguous. Germline CDR1 KGHSH, CDR2 LQKENI. Trimming pared 2 bases from V and 0 bases from J, leaving 8 bases between. CDR3 length equals 16 residues. CDR3 DNA sequence: TGTGCCAGCTCACCAGGGGATAGCTCCTATAATTCACCCCTCCACTTT. Its translation: CASSPGDSSYNSPLHF.

V is TRBV7-9 and J is TRBJ1-2; 8 bases fit TRBD1. CDR1 is SEHNR and CDR2 is FQNEAQ in the germline V gene (reference sequence). The CDR3 totals 15 residues. V was pared by 1 base and J by 4 bases, with 5 bases of the junction left unmatched. The CDR3, as DNA: TGTGCCAGCAGCTTAGGGGCACAGGGGGGCTATGGCTACACCTTC. Translated: CASSLGAQGGYGYTF.

The chain employs TRBV7-9 and TRBJ1-1, with 11 bases fitting TRBD1. Germline loops: CDR1 SEHNR, CDR2 FQNEAQ (reference sequence). V dropped 5 bases and J dropped 7; count of bases not matched to a gene: 9. CDR3 length: 15 residues. CDR3 in amino acids: CASSPGTGGLDEAFF. Here the CDR3 DNA reads TGTGCCAGCAGCCCTGGGACAGGGGGGCTTGATGAAGCTTTCTTT.

V gene TRBV9 combines with J gene TRBJ1-2; 9 bases line up with TRBD1. This CDR3 has 14 residues. From germline, CDR1 is SGDLS and CDR2 YYNGEE. Losses at the gene ends were 0 bases for V and 10 bases for J; bases not matched to a gene: 7. This CDR3 reads CASSVGGTGWDYTF. The CDR3 nucleotides read TGTGCCAGCAGCGTAGGAGGGACAGGGTGGGACTACACCTTC.

The J gene is TRBJ1-1, the V gene TRBV5-4; 7 bases match TRBD1. The V segment lost 1 base and the J segment 0 bases; nucleotides outside the gene matches: 0. CDR3 length equals 14 residues. Germline values: CDR1 SGHNT, CDR2 YYREEE (reference sequence). The CDR3, as DNA: TGTGCCAGCAGCTTGCAGGGGGTGAACACTGAAGCTTTCTTT. Translation: CASSLQGVNTEAFF.